These 11 T cell receptor beta chains came from one sample sequenced in a study of blood T cell repertoires in COVID-19. The method was immunoSEQ multiplex PCR; TCRdb's version includes in-frame clones alone and lacks a portion of them. This table holds hundreds of thousands of clones, 86% found once. The specimen was peripheral blood. Source of these receptors: a woman aged 25 to 39 with active or convalescent COVID-19.

V and J are TRBV6-5 and TRBJ1-5; D unclear. Trimming removed 7 bases at V and 5 bases at J, with 9 bases between. Per the germline V gene, CDR1 is MNHEY and CDR2 is SVGAGI. The length of the CDR3 is 12 residues. The CDR3 region is CASNGQDQPQHF. Here the CDR3 DNA reads TGTGCCAGCAACGGTCAGGATCAGCCCCAGCATTTT.

The CDR3 loop is CASSRTGGYEQYF. For the CDR3, the DNA is TGTGCCAGCAGTCGGACAGGGGGCTACGAGCAGTACTTC. The chain has TRBV12-3 or TRBV12-4 and TRBJ2-7, with 10 positions matching TRBD1. The V and J ends lost 5 bases and 3 bases, in that order; junction bases with no gene match: 1. This CDR3 region has 13 residues.

The chain couples TRBV7-8 to TRBJ2-1; D gene ambiguous. The CDR3 is made up of 14 amino acids. Germline loops: CDR1 SGHVS, CDR2 FQNEAQ. Trimming shortened V by 0 bases and J by 6 bases, and 9 bases separated the two germline ends. The chain's CDR3 is CASSLALPSNEQFF. The CDR3 DNA is TGTGCCAGCAGCTTAGCGCTCCCCAGCAATGAGCAGTTCTTC.

This chain connects TRBV10-3 to TRBJ2-1, with D possibly matching TRBD1 (6 bases). This CDR3 is 13 amino acids long. The germline V gene has CDR1 ENHRY and CDR2 SYGVKD. V was pared by 7 bases and J by 5 bases, with 12 bases between. CDR3 nucleotides: TGTGCCATCATGGACAGTTATAACAATGAGCAGTTCTTC. This sequence encodes CAIMDSYNNEQFF.

The chain employs TRBV27 and TRBJ1-2; 7 bases match TRBD1. V shed 5 bases, J shed 3 bases, and the junction held 12 bases outside the gene matches. Looked up from germline, CDR1 is MNHEY and CDR2 is SMNVEV (reference sequence). The CDR3 extends over 16 amino acids. The chain's CDR3 is CASSLYGQEGHYGYTF. CDR3 coding DNA: TGTGCCAGCAGTCTATACGGACAGGAGGGGCACTATGGCTACACCTTC.

The chain combines TRBV27 with TRBJ1-1, with D uncertain. The CDR3 is 14 residues long. Trimming took off 6 bases at V and 1 base at J, with 12 bases between the two ends. Germline V CDR1 and CDR2: MNHEY, SMNVEV (reference sequence). CDR3 sequence: CASRMPGTNTEAFF. The CDR3 nucleotides read TGTGCCAGCAGGATGCCGGGTACGAACACTGAAGCTTTCTTT.

The chain couples TRBV30 to TRBJ1-5, with D possibly being TRBD1 (5 bases). Germline V gene lookup returns CDR1 GTSNPN and CDR2 SVGIG (reference sequence). This CDR3 comprises 14 residues. V was clipped by 0 bases and J by 9 bases, with 15 bases between them. The CDR3: CAWSVRGLFGPQHF. CDR3 DNA sequence: TGTGCCTGGAGTGTCCGGGGGTTGTTTGGGCCCCAGCATTTT.

The table lists this clone with a count of one. This chain joins TRBV7-9 and TRBJ2-3; 11 nucleotides agree with TRBD2. CDR3 length equals 15 residues. The germline gives CDR1 SEHNR, CDR2 FQNEAQ (reference sequence). After removal of 5 bases from V and 0 bases from J, the junction contained 1 base not matched to a gene. CDR3 coding DNA: TGTGCCAGCAGCAGGACTAGCGGGAGCACAGATACGCAGTATTTT. This translates into CASSRTSGSTDTQYF.

This chain joins TRBV6-5 and TRBJ1-2; possible D gene TRBD1, 6 bases. V was pared by 5 bases and J by 4 bases, with 11 bases between. Germline V gene lookup returns CDR1 MNHEY and CDR2 SVGAGI. This CDR3 is 13 amino acids long. In DNA form, the CDR3 reads TGTGCCAGCAGTCCTACAGGGCTCTATGGCTACACCTTC. As protein: CASSPTGLYGYTF.

The chain couples TRBV2 to TRBJ2-3, with 8 bases lining up with TRBD1. Germline trimming cut 6 bases from V and 0 bases from J; bases unmatched to any gene: 5. CDR1 is SNHLY, CDR2 FYNNEI, per germline. This CDR3 comprises 15 residues. CDR3 protein: CASRRTGTSTDTQYF. The CDR3 DNA follows: TGTGCCAGCAGGAGGACAGGGACTAGCACAGATACGCAGTATTTT. Drawing the rest from reference TRBV2 and TRBJ2-3, the complete variable domain is EPEVTQTPSHQVTQMGQEVILRCVPISNHLYFYWYRQILGQKVEFLVSFYNNEISEKSEIFDDQFSVERPDGSNFTLKIRSTKLEDSAMYFCASRRTGTSTDTQYFGPGTRLTVL.

This clone was observed once. The chain joins TRBV24-1 to TRBJ2-7, with 9 bases lining up with TRBD1. CDR3 size: 15 residues. In germline, CDR1 is KGHDR, CDR2 SFDVKD. V shed 0 bases and J 5 bases; nucleotides not matched to a gene: 4. CDR3 in DNA: TGTGCCACCAGTGATTTGAGGACAGGGGCCCACGAGCAGTACTTC. Protein: CATSDLRTGAHEQYF.